In this sample, the clone carrying this T cell receptor (beta chain) turned up many times. For the second PCR, which ran for about 7 to 11 cycles, a sample-barcoded 5' primer and a J-beta primer mix were used. A single record per CDR3 protein comes from TCRdb applying MiXCR to the 5' RACE reads. The sample gives about 930,000 distinct CDR3 sequences, approximately 32% of which show up once; roughly 10% is in the top ten. The sample originates from a study of blood T cells in healthy people across ages. The data also belong to a second study, concerning T cells of mothers and their children.

The TCR originated in a woman aged 40 to 55 in good health. Sequenced sample: blood.

The CDR3 sequence: CASSFDRSYGTQYF. Here the CDR3 DNA reads TGTGCCAGCAGTTTCGACAGGAGCTATGGTACGCAGTATTTT. The V call is TRBV12-3 or TRBV12-4, the J call TRBJ2-3; a possible D gene is TRBD1 (6 bases). The CDR3 runs 14 residues. Deletions cut 3 bases from V and 8 bases from J, with 15 bases between.